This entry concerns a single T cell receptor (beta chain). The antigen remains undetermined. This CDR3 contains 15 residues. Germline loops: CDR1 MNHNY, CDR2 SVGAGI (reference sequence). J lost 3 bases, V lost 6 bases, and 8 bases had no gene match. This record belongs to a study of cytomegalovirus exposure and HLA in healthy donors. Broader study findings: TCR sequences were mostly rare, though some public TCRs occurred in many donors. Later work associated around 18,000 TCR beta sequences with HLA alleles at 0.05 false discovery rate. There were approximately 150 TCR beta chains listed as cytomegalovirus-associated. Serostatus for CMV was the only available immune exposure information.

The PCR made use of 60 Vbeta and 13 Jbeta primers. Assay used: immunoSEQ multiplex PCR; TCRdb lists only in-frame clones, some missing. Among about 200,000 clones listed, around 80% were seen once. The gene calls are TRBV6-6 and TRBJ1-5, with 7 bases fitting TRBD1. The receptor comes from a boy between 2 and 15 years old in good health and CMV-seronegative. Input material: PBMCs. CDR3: CASSVPGTANQPQHF. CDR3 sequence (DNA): TGTGCCAGCAGCGTCCCCGGGACAGCCAATCAGCCCCAGCATTTT.